Here is one TCR beta chain with its context. The library was designed around alpha chains, so this beta chain is a stray read whose abundance carries little weight. TCRdb redid the calling of the RT-PCR reads with MiXCR, one entry per CDR3 protein. The sample shows about 6,100 distinct CDR3 sequences, approximately 89% of them seen only once. V was trimmed by 1 base and J by 8 bases, leaving 14 bases between them. Germline assignment: CDR1 DFQATT and CDR2 SNEGSKA (reference sequence). This CDR3 comprises 13 residues. This chain links TRBV20-1 with TRBJ1-2; the D gene is possibly TRBD1 (5 bases). Source material: memory CD4+ T cells from blood. The sequence was obtained from a female donor in good health, serving as a healthy control. CDR3 bases: TGCAGTGCTAGAGGGGGGATCGGGATCGGCTACACCTTC. It translates to CSARGGIGIGYTF.